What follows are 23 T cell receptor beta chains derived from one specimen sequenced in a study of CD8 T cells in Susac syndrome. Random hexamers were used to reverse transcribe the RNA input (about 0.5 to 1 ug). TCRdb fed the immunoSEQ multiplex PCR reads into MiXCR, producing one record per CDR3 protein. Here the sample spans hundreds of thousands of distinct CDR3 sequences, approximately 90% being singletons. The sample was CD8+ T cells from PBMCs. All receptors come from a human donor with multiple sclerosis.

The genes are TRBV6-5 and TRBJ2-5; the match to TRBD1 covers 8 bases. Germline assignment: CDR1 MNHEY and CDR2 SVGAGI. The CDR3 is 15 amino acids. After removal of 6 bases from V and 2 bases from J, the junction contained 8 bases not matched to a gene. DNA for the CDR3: TGTGCCAGCAGGATCGGACAGGGAAAGCAAGAGACCCAGTACTTC. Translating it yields CASRIGQGKQETQYF.

The CDR3 sequence: CASSQDLRVEETQYF. The CDR3 bases are TGCGCCAGCAGCCAAGATCTACGGGTGGAAGAGACCCAGTACTTC. The chain combines TRBV4-3 with TRBJ2-5; D is uncertain. Germline V lookup: CDR1 LGHNA, CDR2 YSLEER. The CDR3 sequence is 15 residues long. Between the trimmed V and J ends, which lost 0 bases and 3 bases, there was a span of 11 bases.

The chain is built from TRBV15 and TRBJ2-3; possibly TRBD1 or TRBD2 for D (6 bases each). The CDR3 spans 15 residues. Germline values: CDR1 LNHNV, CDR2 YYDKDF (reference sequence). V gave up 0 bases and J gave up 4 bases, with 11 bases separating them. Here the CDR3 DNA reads TGTGCCACCAGCAGAGAATGGGGGGCTGCAGATACGCAGTATTTT. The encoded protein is CATSREWGAADTQYF.

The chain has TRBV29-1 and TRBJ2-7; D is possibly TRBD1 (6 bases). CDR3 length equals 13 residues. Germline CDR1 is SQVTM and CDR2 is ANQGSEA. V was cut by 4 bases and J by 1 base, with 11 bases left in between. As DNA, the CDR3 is TGCAGCGTTGCAGGGGCGGTGTCCTACGAGCAGTACTTC. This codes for CSVAGAVSYEQYF.

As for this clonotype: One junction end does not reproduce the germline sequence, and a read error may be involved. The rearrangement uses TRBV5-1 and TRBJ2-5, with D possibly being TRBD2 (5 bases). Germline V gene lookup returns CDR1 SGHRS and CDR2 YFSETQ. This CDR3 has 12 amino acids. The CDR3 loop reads CASSFKPGYWDF. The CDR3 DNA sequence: TGCGCCAGCAGCTTTAAACCGGGATATTGGGACTTC.

Here the CDR3 reads CASSSRGGNEQYF. CDR3 nucleotide sequence: TGTGCCAGCAGCTCCAGGGGGGGCAACGAGCAGTACTTC. V is TRBV7-9 and J is TRBJ2-7; the D gene could be TRBD1 or TRBD2 (7 bases each). The germline CDR1 and CDR2 sequences are SEHNR and FQNEAQ (reference sequence). The CDR3 extends over 13 amino acids. V was trimmed by 4 bases and J by 5 bases, leaving 12 bases between them.

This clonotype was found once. The DNA of the CDR3 is TGTGCCAGCAGCCGGGAGGGACCGATTCCTTACAATGAGCAGTTCTTC. This codes for CASSREGPIPYNEQFF. V usage is TRBV3-1 and J usage is TRBJ2-1; 7 bases are shared with TRBD2. With V trimmed by 4 bases and J by 4 bases, 10 bases remained unmatched. Germline CDR1 reads LGHDT; CDR2 reads YNNKEL (reference sequence). The length of the CDR3 is 16 residues.

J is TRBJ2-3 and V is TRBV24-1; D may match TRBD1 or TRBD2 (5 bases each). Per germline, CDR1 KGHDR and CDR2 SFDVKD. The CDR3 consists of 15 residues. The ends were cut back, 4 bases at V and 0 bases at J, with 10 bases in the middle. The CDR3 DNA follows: TGTGCCACCAGTGAGGCAGGGAGTAGCACAGATACGCAGTATTTT. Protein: CATSEAGSSTDTQYF.

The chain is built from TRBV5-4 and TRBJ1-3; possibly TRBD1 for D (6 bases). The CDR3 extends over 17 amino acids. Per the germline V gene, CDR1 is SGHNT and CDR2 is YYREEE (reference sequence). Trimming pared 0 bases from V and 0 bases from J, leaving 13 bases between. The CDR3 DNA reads TGTGCCAGCAGCTTGGCAGGGGACACCAGCTCTGGAAACACCATATATTTT. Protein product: CASSLAGDTSSGNTIYF. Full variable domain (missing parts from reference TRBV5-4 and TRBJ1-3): ETGVTQSPTHLIKTRGQQVTLRCSSQSGHNTVSWYQQALGQGPQFIFQYYREEENGRGNFPPRFSGLQFPNYSSELNVNALELDDSALYLCASSLAGDTSSGNTIYFGEGSWLTVV.

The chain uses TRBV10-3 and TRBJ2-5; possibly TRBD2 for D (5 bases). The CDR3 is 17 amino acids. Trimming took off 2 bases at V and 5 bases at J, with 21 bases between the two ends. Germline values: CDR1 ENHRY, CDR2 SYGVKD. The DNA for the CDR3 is TGTGCCATCAGTGAGAATATGGACTGGCAAAAAACTGAGACCCAGTACTTC. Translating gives CAISENMDWQKTETQYF.

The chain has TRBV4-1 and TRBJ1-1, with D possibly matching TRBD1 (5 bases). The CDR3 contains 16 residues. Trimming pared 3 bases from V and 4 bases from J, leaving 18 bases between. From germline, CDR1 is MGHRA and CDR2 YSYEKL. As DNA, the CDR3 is TGCGCCAGCAGCCATCCTCTCCGGGACCCGGGCACTGAAGCTTTCTTT. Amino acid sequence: CASSHPLRDPGTEAFF.

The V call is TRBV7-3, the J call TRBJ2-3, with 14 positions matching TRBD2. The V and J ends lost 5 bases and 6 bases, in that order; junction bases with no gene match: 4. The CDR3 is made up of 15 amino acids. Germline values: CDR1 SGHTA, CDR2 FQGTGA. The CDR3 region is CASSPTSGGADTQYF. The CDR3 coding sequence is TGTGCCAGCAGCCCGACTAGCGGGGGGGCGGATACGCAGTATTTT.

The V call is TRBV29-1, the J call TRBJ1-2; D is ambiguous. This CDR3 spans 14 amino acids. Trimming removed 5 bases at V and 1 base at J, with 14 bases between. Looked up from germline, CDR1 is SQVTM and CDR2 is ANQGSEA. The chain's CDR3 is CSVLVESRNYGYTF. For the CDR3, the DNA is TGCAGCGTTTTAGTTGAGAGTCGTAACTATGGCTACACCTTC.

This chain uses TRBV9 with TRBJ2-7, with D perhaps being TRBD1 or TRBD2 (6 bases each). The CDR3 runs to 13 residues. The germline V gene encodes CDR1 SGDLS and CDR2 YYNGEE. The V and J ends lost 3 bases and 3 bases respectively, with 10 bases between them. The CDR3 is CASSARGDYEQYF. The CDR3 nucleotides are TGTGCCAGCAGCGCGAGGGGGGACTACGAGCAGTACTTC.

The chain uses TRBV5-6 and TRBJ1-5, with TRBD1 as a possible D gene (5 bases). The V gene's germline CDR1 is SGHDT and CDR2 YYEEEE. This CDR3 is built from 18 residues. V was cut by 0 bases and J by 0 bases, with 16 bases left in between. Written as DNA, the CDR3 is TGTGCCAGCAGCTTGGGGCCGACAGTTGGTTATAGCAATCAGCCCCAGCATTTT. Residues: CASSLGPTVGYSNQPQHF. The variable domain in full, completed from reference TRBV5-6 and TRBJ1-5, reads DAGVTQSPTHLIKTRGQQVTLRCSPKSGHDTVSWYQQALGQGPQFIFQYYEEEERQRGNFPDRFSGHQFPNYSSELNVNALLLGDSALYLCASSLGPTVGYSNQPQHFGDGTRLSIL.

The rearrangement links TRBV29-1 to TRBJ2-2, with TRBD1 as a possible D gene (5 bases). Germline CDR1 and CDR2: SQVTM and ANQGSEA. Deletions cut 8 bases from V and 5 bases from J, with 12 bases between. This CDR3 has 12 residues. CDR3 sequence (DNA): TGCAGCACTACAGGATCGACCGGGGAGCTGTTTTTT. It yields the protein CSTTGSTGELFF.

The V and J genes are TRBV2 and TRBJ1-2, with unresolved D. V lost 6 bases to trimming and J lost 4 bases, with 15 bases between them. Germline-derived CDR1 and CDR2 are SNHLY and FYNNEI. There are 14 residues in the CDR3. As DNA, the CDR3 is TGTGCCAGCAGGGATGTCGGGGAACCCTATGGCTACACCTTC. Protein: CASRDVGEPYGYTF.

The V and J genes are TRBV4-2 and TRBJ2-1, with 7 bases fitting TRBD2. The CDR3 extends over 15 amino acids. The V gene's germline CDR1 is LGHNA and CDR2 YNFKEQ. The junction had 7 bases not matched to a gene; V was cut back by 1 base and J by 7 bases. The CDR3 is CASSQASGTGNEQFF. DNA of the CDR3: TGTGCCAGCAGCCAAGCCAGCGGGACGGGGAATGAGCAGTTCTTC.

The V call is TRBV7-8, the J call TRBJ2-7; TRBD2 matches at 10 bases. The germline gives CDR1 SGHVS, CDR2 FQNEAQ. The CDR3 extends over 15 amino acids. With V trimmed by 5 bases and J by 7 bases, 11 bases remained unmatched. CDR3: CASSAGLAGAGEQYF. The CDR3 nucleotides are TGTGCCAGCAGCGCCGGGCTAGCGGGAGCTGGGGAGCAGTACTTC.

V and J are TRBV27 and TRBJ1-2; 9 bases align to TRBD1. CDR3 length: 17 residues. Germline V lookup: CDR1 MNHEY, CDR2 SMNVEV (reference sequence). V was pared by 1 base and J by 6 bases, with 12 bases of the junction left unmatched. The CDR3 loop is CASSLYAITGGKDGYTF. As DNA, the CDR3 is TGTGCCAGCAGTTTATACGCGATTACAGGGGGCAAGGATGGCTACACCTTC.

The CDR3 DNA reads as TGTGCCAGCAGCTTCCGATCAGGGTTGATCTATGAGCAGTTCTTC. It encodes CASSFRSGLIYEQFF. The rearrangement links TRBV7-9 to TRBJ2-1, with D possibly being TRBD1 (5 bases). Trimming removed 3 bases at V and 8 bases at J, with 17 bases between. This CDR3 has 15 amino acids. CDR1 SEHNR and CDR2 FQNEAQ come from the germline V gene (reference sequence).

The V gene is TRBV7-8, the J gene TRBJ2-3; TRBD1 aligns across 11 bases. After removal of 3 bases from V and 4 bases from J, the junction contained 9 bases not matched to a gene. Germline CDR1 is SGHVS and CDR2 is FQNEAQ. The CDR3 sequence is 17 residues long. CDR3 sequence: CASSFRGQGDLSDTQYF. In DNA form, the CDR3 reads TGTGCCAGCAGCTTCCGGGGACAGGGGGATCTATCAGATACGCAGTATTTT.

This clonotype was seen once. The CDR3 coding sequence is TGTGCCTGGAGTGAAGGGGGCGCCTACAATGAGCAGTTCTTC. It translates to CAWSEGGAYNEQFF. The chain combines TRBV30 with TRBJ2-1; TRBD1 agrees at 7 bases. CDR3 size: 14 residues. With 1 base clipped from V and 2 bases from J, the junction kept 2 bases outside the gene matches. Per the germline V gene, CDR1 is GTSNPN and CDR2 is SVGIG (reference sequence).